The 22 T cell receptor beta chains in this list originate from one sample, sequenced in a study of shared clonotypes between healthy human individuals. Profiling relied on immunoSEQ multiplex PCR, and the TCRdb table lists in-frame clones only, not all of them. Of 640,000 or so clones detected, about two thirds appear once; the ten largest clones hold approximately 1.8%. Source material: memory CD4+ T cells sorted from blood. Subset given: CD45RA-negative fraction. Receptor source: a woman aged 25-40 years in good health.

About this clone: It may be a read error: a sequence one base away is much more abundant. The sample has other DNA sequences that encode this CDR3 too. The J gene is TRBJ1-5, the V gene TRBV6-6; D is undetermined. The V gene's germline CDR1 is MNHNY and CDR2 SVGAGI (reference sequence). The CDR3 runs 12 residues. V was cut by 5 bases and J by 0 bases, with 2 bases left in between. The CDR3 DNA reads TGTGCCAGCAGTAATAGCAATCAGCCCCAGCATTTT. This translates into CASSNSNQPQHF.

Only one count was recorded for this clone. The chain couples TRBV10-2 to TRBJ1-2, with D possibly TRBD1 on 6 matching bases. Per germline, CDR1 WSHSY and CDR2 SAAADI. V lost 3 bases and J 2 bases, leaving 10 bases between the germline ends. This CDR3 has 14 amino acids. The CDR3 nucleotides are TGCGCCAGCAGTGATACAGGGCGGAACTATGGCTACACCTTC. This codes for CASSDTGRNYGYTF.

The genes are TRBV7-6 and TRBJ2-7; weak D call: TRBD2 (6 bases). The CDR3 consists of 16 residues. The V end was cut by 5 bases, the J end by 4 bases, with 21 bases between. Per germline, CDR1 SGHVS and CDR2 FNYEAQ. The chain's CDR3 is CASSPYDGRVTYEQYF. CDR3 nucleotide sequence: TGTGCCAGCAGCCCCTATGACGGGAGAGTAACGTACGAGCAGTACTTC.

This clone was picked up a small number of times. The CDR3 reads CASSEGFWDRTYEQYF. CDR3 DNA: TGTGCCAGCAGTGAAGGTTTCTGGGACCGCACCTACGAGCAGTACTTC. This chain links TRBV2 with TRBJ2-7, with D perhaps assigned TRBD1 or TRBD2 (5 bases each). Trimming stripped 1 base from V and 2 bases from J, with 15 bases between. This CDR3 spans 16 amino acids. In germline, CDR1 is SNHLY, CDR2 FYNNEI.

The gene calls are TRBV5-6 and TRBJ1-1; D remains ambiguous. The CDR3 has 13 residues. Germline values: CDR1 SGHDT, CDR2 YYEEEE. V shed 4 bases and J shed 1 base, with 8 bases lying between them. The CDR3 reads CASSRRSNTEAFF. The CDR3 bases are TGTGCCAGCAGCCGACGGTCGAACACTGAAGCTTTCTTT.

Only one count was recorded for this clone. This chain joins TRBV28 and TRBJ2-1; 8 bases are a match to TRBD2. Looked up from germline, CDR1 is MDHEN and CDR2 is SYDVKM. The CDR3 contains 15 residues. V was pared by 6 bases and J by 4 bases, with 8 bases of the junction left unmatched. The CDR3, as DNA: TGTGCCAGCAGCTCACTAGCGGACGATTACAATGAGCAGTTCTTC. Translated: CASSSLADDYNEQFF.

In DNA form, the CDR3 reads TGCGCCAGCAGTGAGTTAGCGGGAGTAACCTACGAGCAGTACTTC. Protein product: CASSELAGVTYEQYF. The chain combines TRBV10-1 with TRBJ2-7, with TRBD2 matching over 9 bases. The germline V gene encodes CDR1 WNHNN and CDR2 SYGVQD (reference sequence). The CDR3 sequence is 15 residues long. Trimming at V came to 1 base and at J to 2 bases, leaving 3 bases not matched to a gene.

The genes are TRBV5-1 and TRBJ2-6; D tentatively fits TRBD1 or TRBD2 (5 bases each). The V and J ends lost 4 bases and 2 bases respectively, with 16 bases between them. This CDR3 spans 17 amino acids. Germline V gene data show CDR1 as SGHRS and CDR2 as YFSETQ. CDR3 sequence reads: CASSQSGQGPGANVLTF. CDR3 coding DNA: TGCGCCAGCAGCCAAAGCGGCCAGGGACCTGGGGCCAACGTCCTGACTTTC.

The chain links TRBV7-2 to TRBJ2-2; no clear D. This CDR3 is built from 14 residues. V was pared by 3 bases and J by 0 bases, with 5 bases between. In germline, CDR1 is SGHTA, CDR2 FQGNSA. The CDR3 spells CASSFITNTGELFF. CDR3 sequence (DNA): TGTGCCAGCAGCTTTATCACGAACACCGGGGAGCTGTTTTTT.

This clone was recorded a few times. This rearrangement joins TRBV19 to TRBJ1-1, with no clear D. This CDR3 is built from 14 residues. Trimming removed 1 base from V and 6 bases from J, with 12 bases in between. The germline CDR1 and CDR2 sequences are LNHDA and SQIVND (reference sequence). The CDR3 sequence: CASSIGALTAEAFF. CDR3 coding DNA: TGTGCCAGTAGTATAGGTGCGTTAACCGCTGAAGCTTTCTTT.

The rearrangement joins TRBV4-1 to TRBJ2-2, with 14 bases fitting TRBD2. The V and J ends lost 5 bases and 4 bases, in that order; junction bases with no gene match: 3. Germline assignment: CDR1 MGHRA and CDR2 YSYEKL. This CDR3 region has 16 residues. Here the CDR3 reads CASSGTSGSFTGELFF. The CDR3 bases are TGCGCCAGCAGCGGGACTAGCGGGAGTTTCACCGGGGAGCTGTTTTTT.

This clone was recorded only once. The chain links TRBV7-9 to TRBJ2-1; TRBD2 agrees at 12 bases. The CDR3 loop spans 18 amino acids. V dropped 1 base and J dropped 8; count of bases not matched to a gene: 12. Germline CDR1 is SEHNR and CDR2 is FQNEAQ (reference sequence). CDR3 sequence (DNA): TGTGCCAGCAGCTTAGGTCTAGCGGGAGGGCCCTCTTCCCATGAGCAGTTCTTC. Its protein is CASSLGLAGGPSSHEQFF.

The chain couples TRBV7-9 to TRBJ2-7, with a possible D match to TRBD2 (5 bases). The germline V gene has CDR1 SEHNR and CDR2 FQNEAQ (reference sequence). V shed 3 bases and J shed 2 bases, with 14 bases lying between them. The length of the CDR3 is 15 residues. CDR3 residues: CASSFGFAGAYEQYF. Written as DNA, the CDR3 is TGTGCCAGCAGCTTTGGTTTTGCGGGTGCCTACGAGCAGTACTTC.

This chain's CDR3 is CASSSPRGTIGNEQFF. The DNA for the CDR3 is TGTGCCAGCAGCTCCCCTAGGGGGACGATCGGCAATGAGCAGTTCTTC. V usage is TRBV5-4 and J usage is TRBJ2-1; D possibly corresponds to TRBD1 (6 bases). The CDR3 spans 16 residues. Trimming left V 3 bases short and J 6 bases short, with 19 bases between. Germline V gives CDR1 SGHNT, CDR2 YYREEE (reference sequence).

This chain connects TRBV4-2 to TRBJ2-7, with 7 positions matching TRBD2. The CDR3 length is 15 residues. Germline values: CDR1 LGHNA, CDR2 YNFKEQ. V lost 3 bases and J lost 2; bases outside the gene matches: 7. The CDR3 DNA is TGTGCCAGCAGCCACGGGGGACTAAAGACCTACGAGCAGTACTTC. As protein: CASSHGGLKTYEQYF.

The CDR3 region is CASSGPLSGNTIYF. CDR3 coding DNA: TGTGCCAGCAGTGGACCGCTCTCTGGAAACACCATATATTTT. V usage is TRBV2 and J usage is TRBJ1-3; D is unclear. V lost 4 bases and J 0 bases, leaving 7 bases between the germline ends. The CDR3 runs 14 residues. Germline V CDR1 and CDR2: SNHLY, FYNNEI. The full variable domain, completed using reference TRBV2 and TRBJ1-3, is EPEVTQTPSHQVTQMGQEVILRCVPISNHLYFYWYRQILGQKVEFLVSFYNNEISEKSEIFDDQFSVERPDGSNFTLKIRSTKLEDSAMYFCASSGPLSGNTIYFGEGSWLTVV.

This clone came up once. This chain links TRBV11-2 with TRBJ2-3; 8 bases are shared with TRBD2. The CDR3 spans 15 residues. V lost 0 bases and J lost 2; bases outside the gene matches: 1. CDR1 and CDR2 from the germline V gene are SGHAT and FQNNGV. CDR3 sequence reads: CASSLDSGATDTQYF. The CDR3 bases are TGTGCCAGCAGCTTAGATAGCGGGGCCACAGATACGCAGTATTTT.

The rearrangement joins TRBV28 to TRBJ2-5; D remains ambiguous. Germline V CDR1 and CDR2: MDHEN, SYDVKM. Trimming shortened V by 3 bases and J by 0 bases, and 8 bases separated the two germline ends. The length of the CDR3 is 14 residues. CDR3 DNA sequence: TGTGCCAGCAGTTTCTCGCTATACCAAGAGACCCAGTACTTC. Encoded protein: CASSFSLYQETQYF.

The J gene is TRBJ2-1, the V gene TRBV29-1; 12 bases map to TRBD1. The CDR3 sequence is 14 residues long. Unmatched junction bases numbered 5, after V lost 4 bases and J lost 7 bases. The germline V gene has CDR1 SQVTM and CDR2 ANQGSEA. CDR3 bases: TGCAGCGTTGTGAGGGACAGGGGGCATAATGAGCAGTTCTTC. This translates into CSVVRDRGHNEQFF.

The chain combines TRBV30 with TRBJ2-5; D is perhaps TRBD1 (5 bases). The CDR3 has 13 residues. Germline CDR1 and CDR2: GTSNPN and SVGIG (reference sequence). The V end was cut by 0 bases, the J end by 5 bases, with 10 bases between. The CDR3 DNA is TGTGCCTGGAGTGTATCCAGGGATGAGACCCAGTACTTC. Protein sequence: CAWSVSRDETQYF.

CDR3 sequence (DNA): TGTGCCAGTAGTGACCGGACAGGGAGGGTGAGCAATCAGCCCCAGCATTTT. It translates to CASSDRTGRVSNQPQHF. This chain links TRBV19 with TRBJ1-5; 8 bases fit TRBD1. V lost 5 bases to trimming and J lost 1 base; unmatched junction nucleotides: 10. The CDR3 extends over 17 amino acids. Germline lookup yields CDR1 LNHDA and CDR2 SQIVND (reference sequence).

J is TRBJ2-3 and V is TRBV9, with TRBD1 as a possible D gene (7 bases). The CDR3 contains 16 residues. In germline, CDR1 is SGDLS, CDR2 YYNGEE. Trimming removed 2 bases from V and 6 bases from J, with 19 bases in between. The CDR3 DNA is TGTGCCAGCAGCGTGACAGGGACGGGGGAAGTGGATACGCAGTATTTT. Protein sequence: CASSVTGTGEVDTQYF. The variable domain in full, completed from reference TRBV9 and TRBJ2-3, reads DSGVTQTPKHLITATGQRVTLRCSPRSGDLSVYWYQQSLDQGLQFLIQYYNGEERAKGNILERFSAQQFPDLHSELNLSSLELGDSALYFCASSVTGTGEVDTQYFGPGTRLTVL.